What follows are 25 T cell receptor beta chains derived from one specimen sequenced in a study of T cell responses to AZD1222 COVID-19 vaccine (dated by TCRdb to about 2021). The library was made by the immunoSEQ multiplex PCR assay. Here the immuneACCESS table is served through TCRdb, limited to in-frame sequences with V and J called. Missing clones are a known gap in these copies; in checked studies unresolved V genes cover under half, and the rest lacks a known reason. The sample includes 150,000 to 200,000 clones, with just over 90% observed a single time. The ten largest clones take up about 1.8% of the sample. The label giving this sample's time point can be read as: about 28 days (+/-7) after the second vaccine dose. The material sequenced was peripheral blood, taken 28 days after the second AZD1222 dose. Every receptor here comes from an adult who received the AZD1222 COVID-19 vaccine.

This rearrangement joins TRBV9 to TRBJ1-2; TRBD1 might be the D (5 bases). Trimming took off 1 base at V and 1 base at J, with 8 bases between the two ends. The CDR3 has 14 residues. The V gene's germline CDR1 is SGDLS and CDR2 YYNGEE. The CDR3: CASSVRDLNYGYTF. CDR3 bases: TGTGCCAGCAGCGTACGGGACCTTAACTATGGCTACACCTTC.

The chain couples TRBV19 to TRBJ2-7, with 12 nucleotides matching TRBD1. The germline V gene has CDR1 LNHDA and CDR2 SQIVND (reference sequence). The V segment lost 5 bases and the J segment 5 bases; nucleotides outside the gene matches: 13. CDR3 length: 17 amino acids. The CDR3 region is CASSALRDRGRLDEQYF. In DNA form, the CDR3 reads TGTGCCAGTAGTGCCCTCCGGGACAGGGGGCGGCTAGACGAGCAGTACTTC.

This rearrangement joins TRBV7-2 to TRBJ2-7; TRBD1 matches at 9 bases. The V gene's germline CDR1 is SGHTA and CDR2 FQGNSA. This CDR3 is 14 amino acids long. With 7 bases clipped from V and 1 base from J, the junction kept 5 bases outside the gene matches. CDR3 sequence: CASIHDRGSYEQYF. The CDR3 bases are TGTGCCAGCATCCATGACAGGGGGTCCTACGAGCAGTACTTC.

The rearrangement joins TRBV3-1 (or the pseudogene TRBV3-2) to TRBJ1-2; D is unclear. The CDR3 contains 15 residues. Germline lookup yields CDR1 LGHDT and CDR2 YNNKEL (reference sequence). The V gene lost 1 base and the J gene lost 4 bases, with 13 bases spanning the gap. CDR3 sequence: CASSQGVVVGYGYTF. In nucleotides, the CDR3 is TGTGCCAGCAGCCAAGGGGTAGTGGTAGGCTATGGCTACACCTTC.

The chain employs TRBV27 and TRBJ2-7; 9 bases are shared with TRBD2. The CDR3 totals 14 residues. Germline trimming cut 9 bases from V and 2 bases from J; bases unmatched to any gene: 8. Looked up from germline, CDR1 is MNHEY and CDR2 is SMNVEV (reference sequence). CDR3 bases: TGTGCCAGTTGGAGACTAGCGGCTACCTACGAGCAGTACTTC. Translating gives CASWRLAATYEQYF.

The chain employs TRBV29-1 and TRBJ2-2, with no clear D. V lost 4 bases to trimming and J lost 0 bases, with 9 bases between them. CDR1 and CDR2 (germline): SQVTM, ANQGSEA. The CDR3 totals 14 residues. The CDR3 protein is CSVGSVSNTGELFF. The CDR3 region has the DNA TGCAGCGTTGGGAGCGTTTCGAACACCGGGGAGCTGTTTTTT.

The J gene is TRBJ2-7, the V gene TRBV27, with 9 bases matching TRBD2. The CDR3 runs to 14 residues. Trimming removed 5 bases from V and 2 bases from J; junction bases left unmatched: 4. CDR1 and CDR2 (germline): MNHEY, SMNVEV (reference sequence). The CDR3 protein is CASSRAGGPYEQYF. The CDR3 DNA reads as TGTGCCAGCAGTCGGGCGGGAGGGCCCTACGAGCAGTACTTC.

The chain is built from TRBV5-8 and TRBJ1-1; the match to TRBD1 covers 9 bases. With V trimmed by 3 bases and J by 3 bases, 6 bases remained unmatched. The CDR3 is made up of 15 amino acids. The germline CDR1 and CDR2 sequences are SGHTS and YDEGEE. The CDR3 DNA sequence: TGTGCCAGCAGCTCCGGGACAGGGATGGACACTGAAGCTTTCTTT. This translates into CASSSGTGMDTEAFF.

The chain combines TRBV4-1 with TRBJ2-1; D gene unclear. This CDR3 region has 12 residues. The germline V gene encodes CDR1 MGHRA and CDR2 YSYEKL. The germline V and J ends were trimmed by 3 bases and 5 bases, with 5 bases remaining between them. CDR3 bases: TGCGCCAGCAGCCAGGTCCACAATGAGCAGTTCTTC. Its translation: CASSQVHNEQFF.

This clone was detected only once. The chain couples TRBV30 to TRBJ2-2; no firm D call. Trimming removed 0 bases at V and 5 bases at J, with 7 bases between. Per germline, CDR1 GTSNPN and CDR2 SVGIG (reference sequence). The CDR3 contains 13 residues. The CDR3 protein is CAWSVSETGELFF. The CDR3 DNA follows: TGTGCCTGGAGTGTATCCGAGACCGGGGAGCTGTTTTTT.

The sample holds a few counts of this clone. The chain carries TRBV7-9 and TRBJ2-2; D perhaps matches TRBD1 (5 bases). Trimming took 5 bases from V and 8 from J, leaving 9 bases between them. The CDR3 is 12 amino acids. In germline, CDR1 is SEHNR, CDR2 FQNEAQ (reference sequence). Here the CDR3 reads CASSPRGGELFF. As DNA, the CDR3 is TGTGCCAGCAGCCCAAGGGGAGGGGAGCTGTTTTTT.

The chain has TRBV9 and TRBJ2-5; D not resolved. The CDR3 contains 12 residues. Trimming pared 0 bases from V and 3 bases from J, leaving 3 bases between. Per germline, CDR1 SGDLS and CDR2 YYNGEE. The CDR3 here is CASSVVEETQYF. The CDR3 DNA follows: TGTGCCAGCAGCGTAGTGGAAGAGACCCAGTACTTC. The variable domain in full, completed from reference TRBV9 and TRBJ2-5, reads DSGVTQTPKHLITATGQRVTLRCSPRSGDLSVYWYQQSLDQGLQFLIQYYNGEERAKGNILERFSAQQFPDLHSELNLSSLELGDSALYFCASSVVEETQYFGPGTRLLVL.

The rearrangement joins TRBV5-1 to TRBJ1-5, with D uncertain. Germline V gene sequence: CDR1 SGHRS, CDR2 YFSETQ. The CDR3 loop spans 14 amino acids. Trimming shortened V by 4 bases and J by 4 bases, and 12 bases separated the two germline ends. In DNA, the CDR3 is TGCGCCAGCAGCCTGGGCCCGGGGAATCAGCCCCAGCATTTT. This encodes CASSLGPGNQPQHF. The variable domain in full, with the rest retrieved from reference TRBV5-1 and TRBJ1-5, is KAGVTQTPRYLIKTRGQQVTLSCSPISGHRSVSWYQQTPGQGLQFLFEYFSETQRNKGNFPGRFSGRQFSNSRSEMNVSTLELGDSALYLCASSLGPGNQPQHFGDGTRLSIL.

The rearrangement joins TRBV15 to TRBJ2-1; 11 positions agree with TRBD2. The CDR3 spans 16 residues. J was trimmed by 6 bases and V by 3 bases; bases with no gene match: 7. Germline V gene sequence: CDR1 LNHNV, CDR2 YYDKDF (reference sequence). The CDR3: CATSSAGTSGLNEQFF. The CDR3 bases are TGTGCCACCAGCAGTGCCGGGACTAGCGGCCTCAATGAGCAGTTCTTC.

J is TRBJ1-1 and V is TRBV10-2, with D possibly being TRBD1 (5 bases). In germline, CDR1 is WSHSY, CDR2 SAAADI. Deletions cut 4 bases from V and 1 base from J, with 13 bases between. CDR3 length equals 15 residues. The CDR3 DNA follows: TGCGCCAGCAGTGTGCCGGGACCGAGGAACACTGAAGCTTTCTTT. It specifies CASSVPGPRNTEAFF.

The chain links TRBV11-2 to TRBJ1-1, with TRBD1 as a possible D gene (6 bases). V lost 5 bases to trimming and J lost 1 base, with 11 bases between them. Per the germline V gene, CDR1 is SGHAT and CDR2 is FQNNGV. The CDR3 has 14 amino acids. The CDR3 DNA reads as TGTGCCAGCAGCACGCAGACAGGGAACACTGAAGCTTTCTTT. Protein sequence: CASSTQTGNTEAFF.

This rearrangement joins TRBV5-6 to TRBJ2-7, with 10 bases aligning to TRBD2. Germline V gene sequence: CDR1 SGHDT, CDR2 YYEEEE. CDR3 size: 15 residues. After removal of 4 bases from V and 6 bases from J, the junction contained 10 bases not matched to a gene. CDR3 bases: TGTGCCAGCAGCCGCTTACTAGCGGGGTACCCCGAGCAGTACTTC. It codes for CASSRLLAGYPEQYF.

The V and J genes are TRBV27 and TRBJ2-5; TRBD1 matches at 7 bases. Looked up from germline, CDR1 is MNHEY and CDR2 is SMNVEV (reference sequence). V gave up 6 bases and J gave up 1 base; unmatched junction bases: 8. The CDR3 extends over 15 amino acids. The CDR3 sequence is CASRRLGTAQETQYF. The CDR3, as DNA: TGTGCCAGCAGAAGGCTCGGGACAGCCCAAGAGACCCAGTACTTC.

CDR3 sequence (DNA): TGTGCCATCAGTGATTTGGTTAGCGGGGGGGTATCTGAGCAGTTCTTC. The encoded protein is CAISDLVSGGVSEQFF. The rearrangement uses TRBV10-3 and TRBJ2-1; TRBD2 aligns across 11 bases. The CDR3 spans 16 residues. V lost 3 bases and J lost 9; bases outside the gene matches: 10. The germline gives CDR1 ENHRY, CDR2 SYGVKD.

The chain has TRBV19 and TRBJ2-4; D call uncertain. The CDR3 consists of 15 residues. Germline V gives CDR1 LNHDA, CDR2 SQIVND (reference sequence). V was shortened by 3 bases and J by 0 bases, with 9 bases between the two germline ends. The CDR3 DNA is TGTGCCAGTAGTATGAGTTCCCTAGCCAAAAACATTCAGTACTTC. Translating gives CASSMSSLAKNIQYF.

As regards this clone: Additional DNA sequences in this sample encode the identical CDR3. This rearrangement joins TRBV30 to TRBJ1-3; D uncertain. This CDR3 has 12 amino acids. V lost 0 bases and J 1 base, leaving 1 base between the germline ends. The germline CDR1 and CDR2 sequences are GTSNPN and SVGIG (reference sequence). Here the CDR3 DNA reads TGTGCCTGGAGTGTTTCTGGAAACACCATATATTTT. Protein product: CAWSVSGNTIYF.

The chain is built from TRBV14 and TRBJ1-2; 10 bases map to TRBD1. The CDR3 is 13 residues long. CDR1 is SGHDN, CDR2 FVKESK, per germline. V was pared by 4 bases and J by 7 bases, with 3 bases of the junction left unmatched. CDR3 sequence (DNA): TGTGCCAGCAGCCTAGACAGGGGGCCTGGCTACACCTTC. It translates to CASSLDRGPGYTF.

The rearrangement links TRBV6-1 to TRBJ1-2, with a tentative D call TRBD1 (5 bases). The CDR3 sequence is 16 residues long. V was trimmed by 0 bases and J by 8 bases, leaving 19 bases between them. The germline CDR1 and CDR2 sequences are MNHNS and SASEGT. CDR3 amino acids: CASSEAQGLPGDGYTF. CDR3 DNA sequence: TGTGCCAGCAGTGAAGCCCAGGGACTCCCGGGGGACGGCTACACCTTC.

The CDR3 sequence: CALGKVLGKEGYTF. CDR3 bases: TGTGCCCTGGGCAAGGTACTCGGGAAGGAAGGCTACACCTTC. The J gene is TRBJ1-2, the V gene TRBV30, with D uncertain. This CDR3 contains 14 residues. Trimming took 8 bases from V and 8 from J, leaving 24 bases between them. The germline gives CDR1 GTSNPN, CDR2 SVGIG (reference sequence).

V and J are TRBV5-4 and TRBJ1-1; D uncertain. V gave up 5 bases and J gave up 4 bases, with 12 bases separating them. The CDR3 is made up of 13 amino acids. Per germline, CDR1 SGHNT and CDR2 YYREEE (reference sequence). The CDR3 loop is CASRGPAATEAFF. For the CDR3, the DNA is TGTGCCAGCAGGGGTCCCGCAGCCACTGAAGCTTTCTTT.